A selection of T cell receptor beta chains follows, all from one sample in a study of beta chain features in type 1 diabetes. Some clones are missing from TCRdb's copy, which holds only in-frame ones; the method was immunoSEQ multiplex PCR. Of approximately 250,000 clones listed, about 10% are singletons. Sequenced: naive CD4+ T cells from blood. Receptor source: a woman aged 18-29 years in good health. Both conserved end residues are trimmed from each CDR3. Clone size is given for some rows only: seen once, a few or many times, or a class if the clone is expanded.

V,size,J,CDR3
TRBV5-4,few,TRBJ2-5,ASSGGTSGIQETQY
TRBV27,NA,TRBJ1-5,ASSPGGGGIGYSNQPQH
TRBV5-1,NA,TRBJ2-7,ASSPETGNEQY
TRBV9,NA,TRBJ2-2,ASSARLASGELF
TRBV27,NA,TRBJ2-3,ASSLGREPDTQY
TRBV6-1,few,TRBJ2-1,ASSRRGPSYNEQF
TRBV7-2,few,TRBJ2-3,ASSSQANTQY
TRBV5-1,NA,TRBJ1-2,ASSPDRTTHYGYT
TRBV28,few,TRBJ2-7,ASSKQGVSYEQY
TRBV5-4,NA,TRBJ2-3,ASSPPNTDTQY
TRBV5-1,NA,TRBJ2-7,ASSFDIGGTYEQY
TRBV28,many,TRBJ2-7,ASSSSGEQY
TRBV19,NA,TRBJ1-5,ARRTGTGERYSNQPQH
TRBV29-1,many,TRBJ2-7,SVATRQSYEQY
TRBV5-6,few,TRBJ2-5,ASSSLLAGGTPGEETQY
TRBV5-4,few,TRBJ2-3,ASSPPGPSTDTQY
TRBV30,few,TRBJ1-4,AWRTDSGNEKLF
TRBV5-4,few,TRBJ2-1,ASSLELVQNEQF
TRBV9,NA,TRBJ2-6,ASSGIQSSGANVLT